These 3 T cell receptor beta chains were sequenced from one sample in a study of OX40 agonist ivuxolimab in advanced cancers. Clones were sequenced by immunoSEQ multiplex PCR, and TCRdb holds only the in-frame ones, with some missing. The sample holds roughly 82,000 clones, around four fifths seen once. The material was CD4+ or CD8+ T cells sorted from blood, obtained in a trial of the OX40 agonist ivuxolimab. The receptors were sampled from an adult with an advanced solid tumor such as melanoma, head and neck, liver or kidney cancer.

The rearrangement joins TRBV7-2 to TRBJ2-3; D is uncertain. The CDR3 length is 15 residues. Germline CDR1 and CDR2: SGHTA and FQGNSA. V was pared by 6 bases and J by 3 bases, with 16 bases between. The CDR3 loop is CASRFGAPATDTQYF. The CDR3 DNA follows: TGTGCCAGCAGATTCGGAGCTCCGGCGACAGATACGCAGTATTTT.

This chain joins TRBV6-1 and TRBJ1-2; possibly TRBD1 for D (5 bases). There are 13 residues in the CDR3. V was cut by 4 bases and J by 4 bases, with 10 bases left in between. CDR1 and CDR2 (germline): MNHNS, SASEGT. Here the CDR3 reads CASSGAGLYGYTF. CDR3 nucleotides: TGTGCCAGCAGTGGAGCAGGGCTCTATGGCTACACCTTC.

V gene TRBV7-6 combines with J gene TRBJ2-1, with TRBD1 as a possible D gene (6 bases). There are 15 residues in the CDR3. The germline V gene has CDR1 SGHVS and CDR2 FNYEAQ. Trimming shortened V by 3 bases and J by 5 bases, and 14 bases separated the two germline ends. Here the CDR3 DNA reads TGTGCCAGCAGCTTGGGGGACATTGATCACAATGAGCAGTTCTTC. Its protein product is CASSLGDIDHNEQFF.